What follows are 14 T cell receptor beta chains derived from one specimen sequenced in a study of blood T cell repertoires in COVID-19. Sequencing was performed with immunoSEQ multiplex PCR; in TCRdb, only in-frame clones are kept and a portion is missing. The sample shows about 210,000 clones, 92% of them seen only once. What was sequenced was peripheral blood. These receptors all come from a man younger than 45 with acute or convalescent COVID-19.

The chain uses TRBV3-1 (or the pseudogene TRBV3-2) and TRBJ2-1; D may be TRBD2 (5 bases). This CDR3 spans 16 amino acids. In germline, CDR1 is LGHDT, CDR2 YNNKEL (reference sequence). Trimming removed 0 bases at V and 0 bases at J, with 9 bases between. This CDR3 is CASSQEGSGSYNEQFF. The DNA of the CDR3 is TGTGCCAGCAGCCAAGAGGGCAGCGGCTCCTACAATGAGCAGTTCTTC.

This chain connects TRBV2 to TRBJ2-5; 10 nucleotides align to TRBD1. This CDR3 comprises 14 residues. With V trimmed by 4 bases and J by 6 bases, 5 bases remained unmatched. Germline V CDR1 and CDR2: SNHLY, FYNNEI. This CDR3 is CASSGTGGLKTQYF. The DNA of the CDR3 is TGTGCCAGCAGTGGGACAGGGGGTTTGAAGACCCAGTACTTC.

This clone was counted once. CDR3 residues: CASSERGSTDTQYF. Here the CDR3 DNA reads TGTGCCAGCAGTGAGCGGGGCAGCACAGATACGCAGTATTTT. The rearrangement uses TRBV6-4 and TRBJ2-3; a weak D match, TRBD2 (6 bases). The germline V gene has CDR1 MRHNA and CDR2 SNTAGT. The V end was cut by 3 bases, the J end by 0 bases, with 7 bases between. The CDR3 consists of 14 residues.

This clone was picked up one time. V is TRBV7-3 and J is TRBJ2-3, with D possibly TRBD2 on 6 matching bases. Germline lookup yields CDR1 SGHTA and CDR2 FQGTGA. CDR3 length equals 15 residues. Trimming took 1 base from V and 1 from J, leaving 9 bases between them. The CDR3 sequence: CASSLRGGGTDTQYF. In DNA form, the CDR3 reads TGTGCCAGCAGCTTAAGAGGCGGGGGCACAGATACGCAGTATTTT.

The chain links TRBV27 to TRBJ2-5, with D tentatively TRBD1 (5 bases). The CDR3 extends over 17 amino acids. The germline gives CDR1 MNHEY, CDR2 SMNVEV (reference sequence). Trimming removed 3 bases at V and 4 bases at J, with 21 bases between. The CDR3 loop is CASSLDSQGLYPETQYF. CDR3 bases: TGTGCCAGCAGTTTGGATTCCCAGGGATTGTATCCAGAGACCCAGTACTTC.

The chain is built from TRBV29-1 and TRBJ1-1, with D possibly matching TRBD1 (5 bases). There are 13 residues in the CDR3. Germline-derived CDR1 and CDR2 are SQVTM and ANQGSEA. With 4 bases removed from V and 3 bases from J, the gap between germline ends came to 12 bases. The CDR3 loop is CSVGGRADTEAFF. CDR3 bases: TGCAGCGTTGGGGGCAGGGCAGACACTGAAGCTTTCTTT.

V gene TRBV29-1 combines with J gene TRBJ2-1; weak D call: TRBD2 (5 bases). CDR3 length: 10 residues. Germline CDR1 SQVTM, CDR2 ANQGSEA. The V end was cut by 2 bases, the J end by 12 bases, with 8 bases between. CDR3 nucleotides: TGCAGCGTTGAACTACGGGGGCAGTTCTTC. As protein: CSVELRGQFF.

The rearrangement uses TRBV6-1 and TRBJ2-3; D gene ambiguous. Germline CDR1 reads MNHNS; CDR2 reads SASEGT. The CDR3 loop spans 12 amino acids. Trimming removed 3 bases at V and 11 bases at J, with 12 bases between. The DNA of the CDR3 is TGTGCCAGCAGTGAGGCTCTCCATTGGCAGTATTTT. Its protein is CASSEALHWQYF.

The chain links TRBV5-1 to TRBJ2-3, with 8 bases aligning to TRBD1. The V and J ends lost 5 bases and 1 base, in that order; junction bases with no gene match: 3. Germline V lookup: CDR1 SGHRS, CDR2 YFSETQ. This CDR3 is 14 amino acids long. CDR3 amino acids: CASRGTGGTDTQYF. In DNA form, the CDR3 reads TGCGCCAGCAGGGGGACAGGTGGCACAGATACGCAGTATTTT.

The chain recombines TRBV7-2 with TRBJ2-1; D is possibly TRBD2 (7 bases). The germline V and J ends were trimmed by 5 bases and 7 bases, with 18 bases remaining between them. Per germline, CDR1 SGHTA and CDR2 FQGNSA. This CDR3 has 15 residues. The CDR3 nucleotides are TGTGCCAGCAGCCCCAGGGGTGGAGCGGGGAATGAGCAGTTCTTC. Its translation is CASSPRGGAGNEQFF. Full variable domain (rest looked up from reference TRBV7-2 and TRBJ2-1): GAGVSQSPSNKVTEKGKDVELRCDPISGHTALYWYRQSLGQGLEFLIYFQGNSAPDKSGLPSDRFSAERTGGSVSTLTIQRTQQEDSAVYLCASSPRGGAGNEQFFGPGTRLTVL.

The rearrangement uses TRBV19 and TRBJ1-1; D gene ambiguous. The CDR3 is made up of 12 amino acids. The V gene lost 7 bases and the J gene lost 5 bases, with 11 bases spanning the gap. In germline, CDR1 is LNHDA, CDR2 SQIVND (reference sequence). The CDR3 DNA sequence: TGTGCCAGTACCCTAAGTGAAACTGAAGCTTTCTTT. Its translation is CASTLSETEAFF.

The chain uses TRBV7-6 and TRBJ1-5, with 8 nucleotides matching TRBD1. V shed 5 bases and J 5 bases; nucleotides not matched to a gene: 8. This CDR3 has 15 amino acids. Per germline, CDR1 SGHVS and CDR2 FNYEAQ. The CDR3 sequence: CASSPGQGRDQPQHF. As DNA, the CDR3 is TGTGCCAGCAGCCCAGGACAGGGAAGGGATCAGCCCCAGCATTTT.

This sequence joins TRBV5-1 and TRBJ1-2, with D unclear. This CDR3 contains 14 residues. The germline V and J ends were trimmed by 4 bases and 5 bases, with 15 bases remaining between them. From germline, CDR1 is SGHRS and CDR2 YFSETQ. CDR3 DNA sequence: TGCGCCAGCAGCGAAGCGGACGGATTATATGGCTACACCTTC. It codes for CASSEADGLYGYTF.

The V call is TRBV7-9, the J call TRBJ1-2; a possible D gene is TRBD1 (5 bases). Germline lookup yields CDR1 SEHNR and CDR2 FQNEAQ (reference sequence). The CDR3 contains 14 residues. With 5 bases removed from V and 4 bases from J, the gap between germline ends came to 14 bases. The CDR3, as DNA: TGTGCCAGCAGCCCAGGAGGGGCGGGCTATGGCTACACCTTC. This sequence encodes CASSPGGAGYGYTF.